The clone carrying this T cell receptor beta chain was seen a few times. The antigen remains unidentified. This sample was taken from a study of identical twins. The study, taken as a whole, reports: Interpretation of the results relied on cross-sectional statistical analysis and not on following the same donors. Low generation probability was overrepresented in out-of-frame alpha sequences shared by twins. Whereas memory repertoires showed no such difference, abundant cord blood beta clonotypes carried fewer insertions.

Everyone who gave samples was a healthy Caucasian. V gave up 0 bases and J gave up 4 bases, with 8 bases separating them. This CDR3 is built from 14 residues. CDR1 and CDR2 from the germline V gene are LGHNA and YSLEER. MiXCR was run by TCRdb on the 5' RACE reads, yielding one entry per CDR3 protein. The data contain 690,000 or so distinct CDR3 sequences, 8% to 9% of them singletons. A further study also used this sample, focusing on yellow fever vaccine responses in identical twins.

The TCR comes from a woman aged 18-29 years in good health. V and J are TRBV4-3 and TRBJ2-3; D remains ambiguous. Material: PBMCs. DNA for the CDR3: TGCGCCAGCAGCCAAGATGCCGGACCAGATACGCAGTATTTT. Translating gives CASSQDAGPDTQYF.